Listed below are T cell receptor beta chains from one sample, sequenced in a study of blood T cell repertoires in COVID-19. The method was immunoSEQ multiplex PCR; TCRdb's version includes in-frame clones alone and lacks a portion of them. The data contain 360,000 or so clones, around 86% of them seen just once; the ten biggest clones take up approximately 5%. What was sequenced was PBMCs or T cells enriched from blood (not recorded which). These receptors all stem from a woman aged 50 to 60 who had recovered from COVID-19. Each CDR3 is given with its conserved first and last residue.

>TRBV27|13
CASRTGTGLEAFF
>TRBV4-3|13
CASSQDRGEKLFF
>TRBV11-3|16
CASSYGGGSSYNEQFF
>TRBV5-1|16
CASSWSTGSSYNEQFF
>TRBV9|14
CASSAAGGHTEAFF
>TRBV7-2|15
CASSLDTGDNSPLHF
>TRBV5-5|15
CASSLLYRDNYGYTF
>TRBV12-3/TRBV12-4|11
CASSLGLGYTF
>TRBV4-3|13
CASSPGRGDEQYF
>TRBV27|13
CASSFETGHTLHF
>TRBV29-1|13
CSGWQGSNTEAFF
>TRBV4-2|14
CASSPRDSEQPQHF
>TRBV3-1/TRBV3-2|15
CASSLTGTGGEKLFF
>TRBV7-6|13
CASSSDMNTEAFF
>TRBV5-4|15
CASSRGQQNTGELFF